This TCR beta chain was captured by sequencing in a study of blood T cell repertoires in COVID-19. Measured with immunoSEQ multiplex PCR; TCRdb has only the in-frame clones, and not every one. The sample gives 300,000 to 350,000 clones, roughly 87% of which show up once; 8% to 9.5% is in the top ten. This clone was recorded only once. There are 11 residues in the CDR3. Germline V gene data show CDR1 as MNHEY and CDR2 as SVGAGI. Trimming stripped 7 bases from V and 2 bases from J, with 6 bases between. The clonotype was recovered from a woman aged 18-29 years who had recovered from COVID-19. The sequenced sample was PBMCs or T cells enriched from blood (not recorded which). V and J are TRBV6-5 and TRBJ2-7, with D unclear. CDR3 in amino acids: CASISTYEQYF. In DNA, the CDR3 is TGTGCCAGCATTAGTACCTACGAGCAGTACTTC.